The entry below describes one TCR beta chain. The data are from a study of cytomegalovirus exposure and HLA in healthy donors. The study ran its PCR with 60 Vbeta and 13 Jbeta primers. The method was immunoSEQ multiplex PCR; TCRdb's version includes in-frame clones alone and lacks a portion of them. The sample has about 150,000 clones, approximately 80% seen once; the top ten hold 13% to 15%. Germline CDR1 LNHDA, CDR2 SQIVND (reference sequence). The CDR3 covers 15 residues. V was trimmed by 5 bases and J by 8 bases, leaving 16 bases between them. The sequenced sample consisted of PBMCs. The clonotype was recovered from a woman in her thirties or forties in good health and CMV-seronegative. The chain joins TRBV19 to TRBJ1-6; D not resolved. CDR3: CASSLWAGSYSPLHF. The CDR3 DNA follows: TGTGCCAGTAGTCTGTGGGCAGGATCCTATTCACCCCTCCACTTT.